This TCR beta chain was found in a study of monozygotic twins with inflammatory bowel disease. Study-level findings and limits: No separation of different T cell subtypes was possible.

CDR1 SGHRS and CDR2 YFSETQ come from the germline V gene. The CDR3 covers 16 residues. Each donor had approximately 2.4 ml of blood drawn. With regard to this clonotype: As yet, its antigen is unknown.

Nested PCRs of around 16 and 10 cycles, two in total, were run on TCRalpha and TCRbeta cDNA. TCRdb reprocessed the 5' RACE reads and reports one entry per CDR3 protein, with no DNA. This specimen shows 300,000 to 450,000 distinct CDR3 sequences; the ten leading clones hold just over 2.5%. The sequenced sample was blood. The TCR originated in a human donor with ulcerative colitis or Crohn's disease, or a healthy co-twin of an affected twin (not recorded which). The chain employs TRBV5-1 and TRBJ2-3. This CDR3 reads CASSLATETSTDTQYF.